This T cell receptor (beta chain) came from a study of T cell responses to AZD1222 COVID-19 vaccine. Using immunoSEQ multiplex PCR, the repertoire was profiled, and TCRdb retains in-frame clones only, with some absent. The data show around 140,000 clones, about nine tenths seen once. The sequenced sample was peripheral blood, obtained on day 0 of AZD1222 vaccination. The TCR was taken from an adult in good health.

CDR3 amino acids: CASSPVSAEEKLFF. CDR3 in DNA: TGCGCCAGCAGCCCCGTTAGCGCAGAGGAAAAACTGTTTTTT. V gene TRBV5-1 combines with J gene TRBJ1-4; D is undetermined. Germline V lookup: CDR1 SGHRS, CDR2 YFSETQ. The CDR3 has 14 residues. Between the trimmed V and J ends, which lost 4 bases and 8 bases, there was a span of 15 bases.